A selection of T cell receptor beta chains follows, all from one sample in a study of cytomegalovirus exposure and HLA in healthy donors. Here immunoSEQ multiplex PCR was the method, and the copy in TCRdb shows in-frame clones only, minus some. This table has 150,000 to 200,000 clones, around nine tenths appearing once. The sample was PBMCs. Every receptor here comes from a woman younger than 35 in good health and CMV-seronegative. CDR3s include the opening cysteine and the closing phenylalanine or tryptophan. A D gene is named only where the DNA matches it firmly. A row's size may be missing; if present it is once, few, many or a size class.

d_gene: .
len: 14
v_gene: TRBV28
abundance: .
j_gene: TRBJ2-7
CDR3aa: CASSQAGHSYEQYF
CDR3nt: TGTGCCAGCAGTCAAGCGGGACACAGCTACGAGCAGTACTTC

d_gene: .
len: 14
v_gene: TRBV9
abundance: .
j_gene: TRBJ2-5
CDR3aa: CASSVGQIQETQYF
CDR3nt: TGTGCCAGCAGCGTAGGGCAGATACAAGAGACCCAGTACTTC

d_gene: TRBD2
len: 14
v_gene: TRBV30
abundance: once
j_gene: TRBJ2-7
CDR3aa: CAWSPGGGSYEQYF
CDR3nt: TGTGCCTGGAGTCCGGGAGGAGGTTCCTACGAGCAGTACTTC

d_gene: .
len: 16
v_gene: TRBV2
abundance: .
j_gene: TRBJ2-5
CDR3aa: CASSELVGDSQETQYF
CDR3nt: TGTGCCAGCAGTGAATTGGTAGGGGACTCCCAAGAGACCCAGTACTTC

d_gene: TRBD2
len: 18
v_gene: TRBV5-1
abundance: .
j_gene: TRBJ2-1
CDR3aa: CASSLAGGSAFSYNEQFF
CDR3nt: TGCGCCAGCAGCTTGGCCGGGGGGTCTGCTTTTTCCTACAATGAGCAGTTCTTC

d_gene: .
len: 12
v_gene: TRBV5-6
abundance: .
j_gene: TRBJ2-3
CDR3aa: CASSFPGDTQYF
CDR3nt: TGTGCCAGCAGCTTCCCCGGAGATACGCAGTATTTT

d_gene: .
len: 14
v_gene: TRBV6-6
abundance: few
j_gene: TRBJ1-5
CDR3aa: CASGPRGTYQPQHF
CDR3nt: TGTGCCAGCGGTCCGCGGGGTACCTATCAGCCCCAGCATTTT

d_gene: TRBD2
len: 17
v_gene: TRBV5-1
abundance: once
j_gene: TRBJ2-1
CDR3aa: CASRGGSGETSYNEQFF
CDR3nt: TGCGCCAGCAGAGGGGGTAGCGGGGAGACATCTTACAATGAGCAGTTCTTC

d_gene: .
len: 15
v_gene: TRBV10-3
abundance: few
j_gene: TRBJ2-3
CDR3aa: CAISESRAGTDTQYF
CDR3nt: TGTGCCATCAGTGAGTCCCGAGCGGGCACAGATACGCAGTATTTT

d_gene: .
len: 11
v_gene: TRBV30
abundance: .
j_gene: TRBJ2-1
CDR3aa: CAWSVNTEQFF
CDR3nt: TGTGCCTGGAGTGTAAACACTGAGCAGTTCTTC

d_gene: .
len: 15
v_gene: TRBV5-1
abundance: once
j_gene: TRBJ2-2
CDR3aa: CASSLADRRAGELFF
CDR3nt: TGCGCCAGCAGCTTGGCCGACAGGCGGGCCGGGGAGCTGTTTTTT

d_gene: TRBD2
len: 14
v_gene: TRBV30
abundance: .
j_gene: TRBJ2-1
CDR3aa: CAWSRTSGGVEQFF
CDR3nt: TGTGCCTGGAGTAGGACTAGCGGGGGGGTTGAGCAGTTCTTC

d_gene: .
len: 12
v_gene: TRBV6-5
abundance: few
j_gene: TRBJ2-7
CDR3aa: CASSSLYYEQYF
CDR3nt: TGTGCCAGCAGTTCCCTATACTACGAGCAGTACTTC

d_gene: .
len: 14
v_gene: TRBV9
abundance: .
j_gene: TRBJ2-7
CDR3aa: CASSVTGVSYEQYF
CDR3nt: TGTGCCAGCAGCGTAACAGGTGTCTCCTACGAGCAGTACTTC

d_gene: .
len: 16
v_gene: TRBV19
abundance: few
j_gene: TRBJ2-2
CDR3aa: CASSNPPGAGTGELFF
CDR3nt: TGTGCCAGTAGTAACCCGCCAGGGGCCGGCACCGGGGAGCTGTTTTTT